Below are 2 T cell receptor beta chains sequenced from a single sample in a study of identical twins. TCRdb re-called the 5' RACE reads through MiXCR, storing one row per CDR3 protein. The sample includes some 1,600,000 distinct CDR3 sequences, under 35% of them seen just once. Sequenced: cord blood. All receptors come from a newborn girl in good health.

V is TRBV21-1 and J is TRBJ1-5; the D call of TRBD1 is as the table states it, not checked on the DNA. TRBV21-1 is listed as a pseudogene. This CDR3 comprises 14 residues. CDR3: CASSKRQENQPQHF. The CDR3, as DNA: TGTGCCAGCAGCAAAAGACAGGAGAATCAGCCCCAGCATTTT.

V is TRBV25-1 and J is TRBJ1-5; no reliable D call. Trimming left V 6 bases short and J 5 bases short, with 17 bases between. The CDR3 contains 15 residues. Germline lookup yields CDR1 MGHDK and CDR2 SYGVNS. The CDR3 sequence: CASRGGLPYDQPQHF. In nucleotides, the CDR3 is TGTGCCAGCAGAGGTGGACTCCCTTACGATCAGCCCCAGCATTTT.